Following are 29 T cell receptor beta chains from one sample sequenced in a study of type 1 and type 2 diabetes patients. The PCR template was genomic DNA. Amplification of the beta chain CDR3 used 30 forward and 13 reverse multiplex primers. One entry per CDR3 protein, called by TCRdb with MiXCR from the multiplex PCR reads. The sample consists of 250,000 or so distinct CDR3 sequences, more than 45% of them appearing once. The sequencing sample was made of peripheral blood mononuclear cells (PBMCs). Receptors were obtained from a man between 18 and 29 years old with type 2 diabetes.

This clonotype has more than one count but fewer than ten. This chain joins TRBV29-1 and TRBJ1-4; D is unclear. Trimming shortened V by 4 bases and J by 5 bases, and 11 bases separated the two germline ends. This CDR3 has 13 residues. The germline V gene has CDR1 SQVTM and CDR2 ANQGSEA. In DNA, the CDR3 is TGCAGCGTTGCAAACAGCGGAAATGAAAAACTGTTTTTT. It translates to CSVANSGNEKLFF.

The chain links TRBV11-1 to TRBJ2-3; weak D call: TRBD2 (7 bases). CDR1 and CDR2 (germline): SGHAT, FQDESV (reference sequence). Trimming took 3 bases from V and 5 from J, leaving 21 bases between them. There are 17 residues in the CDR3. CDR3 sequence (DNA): TGTGCCAGCAGCTTCGGCTTGAGTCGGGGGGCCGGAGATACGCAGTATTTT. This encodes CASSFGLSRGAGDTQYF.

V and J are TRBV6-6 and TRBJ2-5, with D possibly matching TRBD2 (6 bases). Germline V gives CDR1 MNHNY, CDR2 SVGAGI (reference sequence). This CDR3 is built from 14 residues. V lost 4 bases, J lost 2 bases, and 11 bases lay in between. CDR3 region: CASSFVGGQETQYF. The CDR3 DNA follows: TGTGCCAGCAGTTTTGTAGGAGGGCAAGAGACCCAGTACTTC.

CDR3 residues: CASSQEELAGYEQYF. In DNA, the CDR3 is TGTGCCAGCAGCCAAGAAGAACTAGCGGGGTACGAGCAGTACTTC. The V gene is TRBV14, the J gene TRBJ2-7, with 10 nucleotides matching TRBD2. CDR3 length: 15 residues. The trim removed 0 bases at V and 4 bases at J, leaving 3 bases unmatched. The germline gives CDR1 SGHDN, CDR2 FVKESK.

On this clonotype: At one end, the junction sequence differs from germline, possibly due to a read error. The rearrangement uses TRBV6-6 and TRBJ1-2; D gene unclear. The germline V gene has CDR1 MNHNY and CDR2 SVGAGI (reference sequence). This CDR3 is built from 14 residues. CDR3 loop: CAISAEAWNYGYTF. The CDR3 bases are TGTGCCATCAGTGCCGAGGCTTGGAACTATGGCTACACCTTC.

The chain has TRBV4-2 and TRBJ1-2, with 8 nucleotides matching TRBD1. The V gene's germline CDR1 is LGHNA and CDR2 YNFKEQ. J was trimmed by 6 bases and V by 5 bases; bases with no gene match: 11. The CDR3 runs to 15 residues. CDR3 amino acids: CASSGPFQGAHGYTF. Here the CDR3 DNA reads TGTGCCAGCAGCGGGCCCTTCCAGGGGGCGCATGGCTACACCTTC.

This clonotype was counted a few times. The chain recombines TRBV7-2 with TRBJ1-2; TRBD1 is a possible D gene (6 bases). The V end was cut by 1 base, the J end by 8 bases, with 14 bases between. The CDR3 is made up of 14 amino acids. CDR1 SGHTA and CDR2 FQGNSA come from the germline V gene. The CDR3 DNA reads TGTGCCAGCAGCTTAGGAGGGGGGAACGAGGGCTACACCTTC. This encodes CASSLGGGNEGYTF. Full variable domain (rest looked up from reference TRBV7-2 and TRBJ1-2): GAGVSQSPSNKVTEKGKDVELRCDPISGHTALYWYRQSLGQGLEFLIYFQGNSAPDKSGLPSDRFSAERTGGSVSTLTIQRTQQEDSAVYLCASSLGGGNEGYTFGSGTRLTVV.

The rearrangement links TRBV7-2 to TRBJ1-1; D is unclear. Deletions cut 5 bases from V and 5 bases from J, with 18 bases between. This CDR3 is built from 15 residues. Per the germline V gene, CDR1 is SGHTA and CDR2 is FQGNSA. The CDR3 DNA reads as TGTGCCAGCAGCCCCCAAGTAGGTGGTGGGACTGAAGCTTTCTTT. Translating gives CASSPQVGGGTEAFF.

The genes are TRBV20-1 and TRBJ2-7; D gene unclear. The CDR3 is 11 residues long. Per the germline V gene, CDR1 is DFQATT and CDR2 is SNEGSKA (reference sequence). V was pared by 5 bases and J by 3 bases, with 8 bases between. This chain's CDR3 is CSAVQLYEQYF. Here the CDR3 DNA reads TGCAGTGCTGTACAGCTCTACGAGCAGTACTTC.

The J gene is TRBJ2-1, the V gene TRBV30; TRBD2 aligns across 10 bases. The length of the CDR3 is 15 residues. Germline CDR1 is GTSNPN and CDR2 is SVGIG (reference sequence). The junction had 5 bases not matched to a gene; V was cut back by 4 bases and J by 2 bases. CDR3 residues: CAWMTGLAAYNEQFF. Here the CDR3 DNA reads TGTGCCTGGATGACTGGACTAGCGGCCTACAATGAGCAGTTCTTC.

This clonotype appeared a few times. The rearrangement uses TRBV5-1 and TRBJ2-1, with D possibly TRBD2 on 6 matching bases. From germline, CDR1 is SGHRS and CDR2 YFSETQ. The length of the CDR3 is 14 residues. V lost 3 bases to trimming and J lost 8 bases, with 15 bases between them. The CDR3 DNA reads TGCGCCAGCAGCTCGGAGGGAGGTAGGGATGAGCAGTTCTTC. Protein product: CASSSEGGRDEQFF. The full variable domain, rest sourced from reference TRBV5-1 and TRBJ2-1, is KAGVTQTPRYLIKTRGQQVTLSCSPISGHRSVSWYQQTPGQGLQFLFEYFSETQRNKGNFPGRFSGRQFSNSRSEMNVSTLELGDSALYLCASSSEGGRDEQFFGPGTRLTVL.

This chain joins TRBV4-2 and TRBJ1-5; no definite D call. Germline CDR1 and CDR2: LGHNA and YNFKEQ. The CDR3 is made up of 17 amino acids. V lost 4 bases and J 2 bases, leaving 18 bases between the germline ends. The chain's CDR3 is CASSLGPLGSGNQPQHF. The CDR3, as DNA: TGTGCCAGCAGCCTCGGACCCCTTGGAAGTGGCAATCAGCCCCAGCATTTT.

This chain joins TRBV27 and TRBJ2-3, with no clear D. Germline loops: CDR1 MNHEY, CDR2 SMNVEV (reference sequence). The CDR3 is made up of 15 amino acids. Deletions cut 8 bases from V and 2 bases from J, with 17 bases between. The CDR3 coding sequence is TGTGCCAGCCGAAGGAGAGAAACTGTCACAGATACGCAGTATTTT. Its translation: CASRRRETVTDTQYF.

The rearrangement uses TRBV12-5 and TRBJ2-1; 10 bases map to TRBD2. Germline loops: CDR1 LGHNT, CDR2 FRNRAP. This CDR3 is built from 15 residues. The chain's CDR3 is CASSQGLAKYNEQFF. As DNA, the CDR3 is TGTGCCAGCAGCCAGGGACTAGCGAAGTACAATGAGCAGTTCTTC.

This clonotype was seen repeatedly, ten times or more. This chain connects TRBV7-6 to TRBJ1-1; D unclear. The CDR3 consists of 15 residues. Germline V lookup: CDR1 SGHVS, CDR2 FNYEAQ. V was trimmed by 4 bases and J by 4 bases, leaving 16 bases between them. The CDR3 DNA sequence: TGTGCCAGCAGCTCAAGGGTTGACGGGCGCACTGAAGCTTTCTTT. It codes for CASSSRVDGRTEAFF.

This chain's CDR3 is CASSQEKGEQFF. In nucleotides, the CDR3 is TGCGCCAGCAGCCAAGAAAAAGGTGAGCAGTTCTTC. This chain links TRBV4-1 with TRBJ2-7; unclear D gene. The end of the DNA aligns better with TRBJ2-1, so the J call may be wrong. The CDR3 is made up of 12 amino acids. Germline loops: CDR1 MGHRA, CDR2 YSYEKL.

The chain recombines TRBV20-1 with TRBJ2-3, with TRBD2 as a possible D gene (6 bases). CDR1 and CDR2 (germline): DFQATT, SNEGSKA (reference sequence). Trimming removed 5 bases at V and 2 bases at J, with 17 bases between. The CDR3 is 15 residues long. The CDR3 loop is CSARELAQYTDTQYF. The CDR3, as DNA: TGCAGTGCTCGGGAACTAGCTCAATACACAGATACGCAGTATTTT.

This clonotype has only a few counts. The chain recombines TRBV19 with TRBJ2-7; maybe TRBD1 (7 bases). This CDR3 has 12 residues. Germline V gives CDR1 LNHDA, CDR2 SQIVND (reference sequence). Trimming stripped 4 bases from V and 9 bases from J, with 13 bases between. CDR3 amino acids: CASSSGTDVQYF. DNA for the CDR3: TGTGCCAGTAGTAGCGGGACAGACGTGCAGTACTTC.

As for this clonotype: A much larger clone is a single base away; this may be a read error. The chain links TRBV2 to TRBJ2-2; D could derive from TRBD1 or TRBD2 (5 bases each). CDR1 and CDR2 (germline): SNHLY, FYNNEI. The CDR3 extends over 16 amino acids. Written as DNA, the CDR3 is TGTGCCAGCAGTCTACCGGGACGGAGCTACACCGGGGAGCTGTATTTT. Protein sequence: CASSLPGRSYTGELYF.

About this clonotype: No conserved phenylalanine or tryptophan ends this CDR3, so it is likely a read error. The CDR3 nucleotides are TGTGCCTCTACCCGGCAGGGTAAACCGAACACTGAAGCTTTCCTT. Translation: CASTRQGKPNTEAFL. The gene calls are TRBV19 and TRBJ1-1; D is perhaps TRBD1 (5 bases). The CDR3 totals 15 residues. Germline CDR1 LNHDA, CDR2 SQIVND (reference sequence). V lost 11 bases and J 1 base, leaving 20 bases between the germline ends.

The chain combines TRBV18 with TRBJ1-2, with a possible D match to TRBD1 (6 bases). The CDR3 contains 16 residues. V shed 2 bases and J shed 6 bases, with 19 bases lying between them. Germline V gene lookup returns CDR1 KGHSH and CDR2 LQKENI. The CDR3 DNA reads TGTGCCAGCTCACCAAATCCCCCAGGGGCGGATGATGGCTACACCTTC. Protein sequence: CASSPNPPGADDGYTF.

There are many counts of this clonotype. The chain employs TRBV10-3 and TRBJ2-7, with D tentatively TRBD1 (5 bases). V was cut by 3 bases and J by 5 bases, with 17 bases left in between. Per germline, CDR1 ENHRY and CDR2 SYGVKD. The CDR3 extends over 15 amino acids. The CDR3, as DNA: TGTGCCATCAGTGAAACAGGCGATTTACTCGACGAGCAGTACTTC. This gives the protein CAISETGDLLDEQYF.

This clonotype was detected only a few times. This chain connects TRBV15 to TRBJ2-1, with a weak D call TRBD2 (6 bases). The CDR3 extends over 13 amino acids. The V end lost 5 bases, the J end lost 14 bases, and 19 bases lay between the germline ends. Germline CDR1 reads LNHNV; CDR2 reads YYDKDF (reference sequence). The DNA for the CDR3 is TGTGCCACCAGCGCTGCGGGGCAGGCCAGGAAGTTCTTC. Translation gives CATSAAGQARKFF.

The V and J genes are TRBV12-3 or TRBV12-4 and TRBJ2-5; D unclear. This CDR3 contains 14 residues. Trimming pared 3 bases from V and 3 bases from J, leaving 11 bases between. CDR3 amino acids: CASSFTTTEETQYF. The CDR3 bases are TGTGCCAGCAGTTTCACCACGACCGAAGAGACCCAGTACTTC.

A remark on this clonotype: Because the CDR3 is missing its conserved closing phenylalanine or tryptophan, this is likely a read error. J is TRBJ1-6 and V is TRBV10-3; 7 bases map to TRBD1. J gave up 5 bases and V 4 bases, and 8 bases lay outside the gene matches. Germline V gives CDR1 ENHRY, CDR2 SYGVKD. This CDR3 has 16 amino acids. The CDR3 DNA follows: TGTGCCATCAGTGGGGGGGAGGGGGCGAATAATTCACCCCTCCACCTT. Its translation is CAISGGEGANNSPLHL.

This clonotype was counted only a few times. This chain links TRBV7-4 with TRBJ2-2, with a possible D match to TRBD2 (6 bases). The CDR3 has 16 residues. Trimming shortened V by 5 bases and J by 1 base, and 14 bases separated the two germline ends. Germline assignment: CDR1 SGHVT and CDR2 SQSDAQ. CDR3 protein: CASSPAGPLNTGELFF. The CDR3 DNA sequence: TGTGCCAGCAGCCCTGCGGGACCCCTGAACACCGGGGAGCTGTTTTTT.

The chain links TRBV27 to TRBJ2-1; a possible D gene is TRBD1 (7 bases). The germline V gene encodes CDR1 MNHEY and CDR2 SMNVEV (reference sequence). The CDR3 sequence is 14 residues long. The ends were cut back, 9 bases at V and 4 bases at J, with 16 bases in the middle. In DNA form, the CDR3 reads TGTGCCAGTTCCCCCAGGGGGACTTACAATGAGCAGTTCTTC. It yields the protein CASSPRGTYNEQFF.

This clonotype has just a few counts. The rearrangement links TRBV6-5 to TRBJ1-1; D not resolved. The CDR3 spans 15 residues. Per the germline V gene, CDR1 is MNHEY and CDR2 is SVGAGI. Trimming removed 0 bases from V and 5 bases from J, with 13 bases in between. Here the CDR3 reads CASSYSRTQETEAFF. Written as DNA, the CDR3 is TGTGCCAGCAGTTACTCTAGGACCCAGGAAACTGAAGCTTTCTTT.

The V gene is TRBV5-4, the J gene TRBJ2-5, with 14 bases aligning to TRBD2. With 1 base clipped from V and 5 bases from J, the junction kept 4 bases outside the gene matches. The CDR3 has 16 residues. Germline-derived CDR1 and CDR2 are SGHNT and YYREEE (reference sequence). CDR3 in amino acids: CASSLPGLAGEETQYF. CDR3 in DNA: TGTGCCAGCAGCTTGCCGGGACTAGCGGGAGAGGAGACCCAGTACTTC.